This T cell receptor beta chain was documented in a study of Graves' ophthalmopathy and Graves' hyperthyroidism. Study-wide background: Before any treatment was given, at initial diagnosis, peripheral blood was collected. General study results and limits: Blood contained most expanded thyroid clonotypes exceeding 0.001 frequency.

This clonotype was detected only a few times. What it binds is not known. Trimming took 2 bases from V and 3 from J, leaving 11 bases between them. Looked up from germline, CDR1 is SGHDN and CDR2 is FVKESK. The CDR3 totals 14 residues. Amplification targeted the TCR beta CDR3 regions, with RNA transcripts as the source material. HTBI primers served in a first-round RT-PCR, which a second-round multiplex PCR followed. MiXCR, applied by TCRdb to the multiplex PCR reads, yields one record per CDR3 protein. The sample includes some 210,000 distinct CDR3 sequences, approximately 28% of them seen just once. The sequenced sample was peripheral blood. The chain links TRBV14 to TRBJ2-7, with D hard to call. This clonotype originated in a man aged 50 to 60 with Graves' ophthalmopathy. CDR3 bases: TGTGCCAGCAGCCAATCTGTGGGTATCTACGAGCAGTACTTC. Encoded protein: CASSQSVGIYEQYF.